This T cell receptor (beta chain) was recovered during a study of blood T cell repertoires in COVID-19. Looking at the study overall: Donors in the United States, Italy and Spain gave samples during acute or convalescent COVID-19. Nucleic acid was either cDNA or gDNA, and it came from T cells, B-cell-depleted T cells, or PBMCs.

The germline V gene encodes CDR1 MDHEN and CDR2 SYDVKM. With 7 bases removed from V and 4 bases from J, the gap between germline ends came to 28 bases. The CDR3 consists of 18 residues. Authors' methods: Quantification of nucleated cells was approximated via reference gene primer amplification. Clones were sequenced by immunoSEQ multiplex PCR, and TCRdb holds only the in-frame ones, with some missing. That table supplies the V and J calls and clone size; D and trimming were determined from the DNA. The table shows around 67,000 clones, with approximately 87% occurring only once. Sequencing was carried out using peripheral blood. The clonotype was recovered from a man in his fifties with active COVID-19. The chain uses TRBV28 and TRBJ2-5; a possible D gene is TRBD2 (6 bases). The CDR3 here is CASTLTGVKRNQRETQYF. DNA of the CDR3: TGTGCCAGCACCCTGACGGGGGTTAAGCGGAACCAGAGAGAGACCCAGTACTTC.